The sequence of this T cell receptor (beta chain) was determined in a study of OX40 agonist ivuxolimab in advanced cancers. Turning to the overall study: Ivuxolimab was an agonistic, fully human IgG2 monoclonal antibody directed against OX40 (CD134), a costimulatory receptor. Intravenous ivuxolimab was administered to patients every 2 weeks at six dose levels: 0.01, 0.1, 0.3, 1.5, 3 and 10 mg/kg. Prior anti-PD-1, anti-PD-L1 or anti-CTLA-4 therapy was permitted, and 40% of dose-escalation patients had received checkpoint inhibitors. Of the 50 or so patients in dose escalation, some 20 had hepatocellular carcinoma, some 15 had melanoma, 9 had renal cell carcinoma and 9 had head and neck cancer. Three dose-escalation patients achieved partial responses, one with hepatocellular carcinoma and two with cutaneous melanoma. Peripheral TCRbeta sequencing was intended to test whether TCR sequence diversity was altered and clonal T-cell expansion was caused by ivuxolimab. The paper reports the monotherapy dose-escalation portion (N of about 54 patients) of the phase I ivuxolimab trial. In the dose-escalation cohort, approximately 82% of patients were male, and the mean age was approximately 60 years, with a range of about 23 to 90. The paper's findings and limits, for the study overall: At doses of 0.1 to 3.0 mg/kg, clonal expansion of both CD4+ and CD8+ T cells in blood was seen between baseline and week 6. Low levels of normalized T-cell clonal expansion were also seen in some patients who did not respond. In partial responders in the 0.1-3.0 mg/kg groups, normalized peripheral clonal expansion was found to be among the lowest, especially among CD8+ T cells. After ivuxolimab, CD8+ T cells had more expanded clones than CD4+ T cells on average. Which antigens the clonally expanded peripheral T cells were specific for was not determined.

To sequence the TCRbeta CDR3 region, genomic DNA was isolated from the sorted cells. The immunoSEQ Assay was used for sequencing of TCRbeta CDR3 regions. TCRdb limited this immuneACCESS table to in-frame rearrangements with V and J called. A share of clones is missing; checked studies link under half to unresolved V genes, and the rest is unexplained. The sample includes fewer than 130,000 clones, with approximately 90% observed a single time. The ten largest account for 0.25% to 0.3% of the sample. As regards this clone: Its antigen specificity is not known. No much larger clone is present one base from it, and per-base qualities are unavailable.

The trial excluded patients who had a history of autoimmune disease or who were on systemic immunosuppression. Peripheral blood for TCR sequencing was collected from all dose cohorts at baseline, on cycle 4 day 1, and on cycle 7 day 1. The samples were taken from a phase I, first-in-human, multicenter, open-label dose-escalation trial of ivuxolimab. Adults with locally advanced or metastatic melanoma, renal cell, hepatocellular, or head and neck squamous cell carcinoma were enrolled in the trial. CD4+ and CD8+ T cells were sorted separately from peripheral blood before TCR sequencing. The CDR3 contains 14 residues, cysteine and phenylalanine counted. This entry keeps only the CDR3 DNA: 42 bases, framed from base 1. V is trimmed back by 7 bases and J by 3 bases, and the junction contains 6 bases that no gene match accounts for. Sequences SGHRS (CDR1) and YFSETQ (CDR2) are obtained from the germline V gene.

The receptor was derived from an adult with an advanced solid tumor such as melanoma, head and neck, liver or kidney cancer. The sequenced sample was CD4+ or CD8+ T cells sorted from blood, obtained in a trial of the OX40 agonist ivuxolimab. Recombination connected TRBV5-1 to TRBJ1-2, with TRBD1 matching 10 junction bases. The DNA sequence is TGCGCCAGCTCTTCCGGGACAGGGGACTATGGCTACACCTTC. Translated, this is CASSSGTGDYGYTF.